The 9 T cell receptor beta chains presented below share a single source sample, sequenced in a study of T-cell memory formation after mild COVID-19. In TCRdb, the 5' RACE reads were re-called with MiXCR into one record per CDR3 protein. In the table there are hundreds of thousands of distinct CDR3 sequences, about a fifth of which are singletons. Specimen: PBMCs or a T cell subset sorted from them (not recorded which). These receptors were obtained from an adult woman who had mild COVID-19 (a few samples of this study predate the infection). Cell type and time point are not known.

In this sample, this clonotype turned up a few times. The rearrangement joins TRBV5-1 to TRBJ2-5; D is possibly TRBD1 or TRBD2 (6 bases each). The CDR3 spans 17 residues. V lost 4 bases and J lost 5, with 24 bases in between. CDR1 is SGHRS, CDR2 YFSETQ, per germline. In DNA, the CDR3 is TGCGCCAGCAGCCACGGGGGCGCCGAACTCGGACAGGAGACCCAGTACTTC. Translation gives CASSHGGAELGQETQYF.

The V call is TRBV24-1, the J call TRBJ1-5; 7 bases map to TRBD1. The CDR3 is 16 residues long. Unmatched junction bases numbered 5, after V lost 4 bases and J lost 0 bases. Germline CDR1 reads KGHDR; CDR2 reads SFDVKD. CDR3 in DNA: TGTGCCACCAGTGAGGGACAGACTTATAGCAATCAGCCCCAGCATTTT. This codes for CATSEGQTYSNQPQHF.

The chain carries TRBV2 and TRBJ2-2; 7 nucleotides match TRBD1. Per germline, CDR1 SNHLY and CDR2 FYNNEI. J gave up 3 bases and V 6 bases, and 13 bases lay outside the gene matches. The CDR3 length is 17 residues. As DNA, the CDR3 is TGTGCCAGCAGGCTCAGGCCGACAGGGAGTCACACCGGGGAGCTGTTTTTT. Its protein product is CASRLRPTGSHTGELFF. The full variable domain, its missing parts supplied by reference TRBV2 and TRBJ2-2, is EPEVTQTPSHQVTQMGQEVILRCVPISNHLYFYWYRQILGQKVEFLVSFYNNEISEKSEIFDDQFSVERPDGSNFTLKIRSTKLEDSAMYFCASRLRPTGSHTGELFFGEGSRLTVL.

The rearrangement uses TRBV12-3 or TRBV12-4 and TRBJ2-6; D is unresolved. The CDR3 is made up of 13 amino acids. With 7 bases removed from V and 2 bases from J, the gap between germline ends came to 6 bases. CDR3 DNA sequence: TGTGCCAGCATGGTCCCTGGGGCCAACGTCCTGACTTTC. It is translated as CASMVPGANVLTF.

A single count supports this clonotype. An end of the junction does not agree with germline; a read error may underlie this. The rearrangement joins TRBV20-1 to TRBJ2-7; 12 bases map to TRBD2. CDR1 DFQATT and CDR2 SNEGSKA come from the germline V gene (reference sequence). This CDR3 is built from 14 residues. The CDR3 is CSAPALAGGYERYF. CDR3 in DNA: TGCAGTGCCCCCGCACTAGCGGGAGGTTACGAGCGGTACTTC.

V gene TRBV7-2 combines with J gene TRBJ2-3; D possibly corresponds to TRBD2 (6 bases). Germline V CDR1 and CDR2: SGHTA, FQGNSA. Trimming cost V 1 base and J 0 bases, with 17 bases left between them. CDR3 length: 18 amino acids. The CDR3 DNA follows: TGTGCCAGCAGCTTAGGAGGGTTTCCGGGGACTAGCACAGATACGCAGTATTTT. It encodes CASSLGGFPGTSTDTQYF.

The chain links TRBV23-1 to TRBJ2-4; 8 bases agree with TRBD1. TRBV23-1 is an ORF for which the function is uncertain. The J segment lost 0 bases and the V segment lost 2 bases, leaving 3 bases of the junction unmatched. This CDR3 region has 16 residues. CDR3 protein: CASSQTGGLAKNIQYF. CDR3 sequence (DNA): TGCGCCAGCAGTCAAACAGGGGGACTAGCCAAAAACATTCAGTACTTC.

This clonotype was counted between two and nine times. The CDR3 DNA is TGTGCCAGCAGCCGGCAGAGGGACACCTTCAATGAGCAGTTCTTC. This codes for CASSRQRDTFNEQFF. The rearrangement joins TRBV7-2 to TRBJ2-1; a possible D gene is TRBD1 (6 bases). Trimming took off 5 bases at V and 6 bases at J, with 17 bases between the two ends. This CDR3 has 15 amino acids. Germline assignment: CDR1 SGHTA and CDR2 FQGNSA.

The V gene is TRBV5-1, the J gene TRBJ2-7, with D possibly TRBD1 on 6 matching bases. CDR1 is SGHRS, CDR2 YFSETQ, per germline. Trimming cost V 4 bases and J 3 bases, with 14 bases left between them. The CDR3 contains 14 residues. The CDR3 sequence is CASSISGQIYEQYF. DNA for the CDR3: TGCGCCAGCAGCATCAGCGGACAGATCTACGAGCAGTACTTC.